Below are 13 T cell receptor beta chains sequenced from a single sample in a study of somatic mutations in cytotoxic T cells in rheumatoid arthritis. Here immunoSEQ multiplex PCR was the method, and the copy in TCRdb shows in-frame clones only, minus some. The sample consists of roughly 9,000 clones, around three quarters of them appearing once. The source material was CD8+ T cells sorted from blood. The receptors originated from a woman between 45 and 65 years old in good health.

CDR3 sequence reads: CASGLSTGGTGFADTQYF. CDR3 nucleotides: TGTGCTAGTGGTTTGTCCACTGGCGGGACAGGGTTCGCAGATACGCAGTATTTT. The chain combines TRBV12-5 with TRBJ2-3, with TRBD1 matching over 9 bases. Per germline, CDR1 LGHNT and CDR2 FRNRAP. The V gene end was trimmed by 2 bases and the J gene end by 4 bases; junction bases not matched to a gene: 13. This CDR3 comprises 18 residues.

The chain employs TRBV25-1 and TRBJ2-5; 9 bases line up with TRBD2. Per germline, CDR1 MGHDK and CDR2 SYGVNS. The CDR3 totals 14 residues. With 2 bases clipped from V and 4 bases from J, the junction kept 2 bases outside the gene matches. DNA for the CDR3: TGTGCCAGCAGTGAAAGCGGGGGGTTAGAGACCCAGTACTTC. Amino acid sequence: CASSESGGLETQYF.

This clone was detected a few times. The chain joins TRBV7-9 to TRBJ1-1, with D maybe TRBD1 (5 bases). This CDR3 has 13 residues. Germline V CDR1 and CDR2: SEHNR, FQNEAQ (reference sequence). The V end lost 6 bases, the J end lost 1 base, and 9 bases lay between the germline ends. The CDR3 loop reads CASRVTANTEAFF. The DNA for the CDR3 is TGTGCCAGCAGGGTGACAGCGAACACTGAAGCTTTCTTT.

The chain carries TRBV7-6 and TRBJ2-5, with TRBD1 as a possible D gene (6 bases). This CDR3 has 13 residues. The V end lost 5 bases, the J end lost 5 bases, and 12 bases lay between the germline ends. Germline values: CDR1 SGHVS, CDR2 FNYEAQ. The CDR3 sequence: CASSRTGWETQYF. The CDR3 DNA is TGTGCCAGCAGCCGTACAGGGTGGGAGACCCAGTACTTC. The full variable domain, its missing parts supplied by reference TRBV7-6 and TRBJ2-5, is GAGVSQSPRYKVTKRGQDVALRCDPISGHVSLYWYRQALGQGPEFLTYFNYEAQQDKSGLPNDRFSAERPEGSISTLTIQRTEQRDSAMYRCASSRTGWETQYFGPGTRLLVL.

The chain couples TRBV7-6 to TRBJ1-4, with D hard to call. The CDR3 has 13 residues. Germline CDR1 is SGHVS and CDR2 is FNYEAQ. V lost 5 bases to trimming and J lost 8 bases, with 12 bases between them. The CDR3: CASSRVLEEKLFF. DNA of the CDR3: TGTGCCAGCAGCCGAGTGTTGGAGGAAAAACTGTTTTTT.

This chain links TRBV11-2 with TRBJ2-3, with 7 positions matching TRBD2. Germline V lookup: CDR1 SGHAT, CDR2 FQNNGV. The V segment lost 1 base and the J segment 5 bases; nucleotides outside the gene matches: 12. The CDR3 spans 17 residues. The CDR3 sequence is CASSLGWAGRVGDTQYF. Written as DNA, the CDR3 is TGTGCCAGCAGCTTAGGATGGGCAGGGAGGGTAGGAGATACGCAGTATTTT.

This clone has a single count. The chain carries TRBV7-2 and TRBJ1-2, with 8 bases fitting TRBD1. Germline V gives CDR1 SGHTA, CDR2 FQGNSA. CDR3 length: 16 amino acids. The V gene end was trimmed by 1 base and the J gene end by 6 bases; junction bases not matched to a gene: 10. CDR3 protein: CASSLEGQVLLHGYTF. The CDR3 DNA reads TGTGCCAGCAGCTTAGAGGGACAGGTCCTCCTACATGGCTACACCTTC.

The rearrangement joins TRBV5-6 to TRBJ1-6, with a tentative D call TRBD1 (5 bases). V was shortened by 3 bases and J by 7 bases, with 14 bases between the two germline ends. The CDR3 sequence is 15 residues long. Looked up from germline, CDR1 is SGHDT and CDR2 is YYEEEE. CDR3 nucleotide sequence: TGTGCCAGCAGCTCACTCACAGGAGGGAATTCACCCCTCCACTTT. It yields the protein CASSSLTGGNSPLHF.

The chain couples TRBV4-3 to TRBJ2-1; TRBD2 agrees at 8 bases. This CDR3 comprises 16 residues. Germline V gene lookup returns CDR1 LGHNA and CDR2 YSLEER. The trim removed 0 bases at V and 6 bases at J, leaving 7 bases unmatched. In DNA, the CDR3 is TGCGCCAGCAGCCAAGACGGAGCGGGGGTCCTCAATGAGCAGTTCTTC. The encoded protein is CASSQDGAGVLNEQFF.

The rearrangement uses TRBV6-1 and TRBJ1-5, with 10 bases that match TRBD1. The V gene's germline CDR1 is MNHNS and CDR2 SASEGT. J gave up 4 bases and V 6 bases, and 6 bases lay outside the gene matches. This CDR3 has 15 amino acids. CDR3 protein: CASSEGTGVNQPQHF. Written as DNA, the CDR3 is TGTGCCAGCAGCGAGGGGACAGGGGTAAATCAGCCCCAGCATTTT.

Points on this clone: The junction departs from the called germline gene at one end, perhaps through a read error. CDR3 protein: CASSQDQRLGPYEQYF. The CDR3 nucleotides are TGCGCCAGCAGCCAAGATCAACGACTAGGGCCCTACGAGCAGTACTTC. V usage is TRBV11-2 and J usage is TRBJ2-7, with D possibly being TRBD2 (6 bases). Per germline, CDR1 SGHAT and CDR2 FQNNGV. CDR3 length: 16 amino acids.

The rearrangement joins TRBV2 to TRBJ1-2; the D gene is possibly TRBD1 (6 bases). Germline V lookup: CDR1 SNHLY, CDR2 FYNNEI. The CDR3 contains 12 residues. The V and J ends lost 10 bases and 4 bases respectively, with 13 bases between them. In DNA form, the CDR3 reads TGTGCCACTGACCGGGACATCTATGGCTACACCTTC. It encodes CATDRDIYGYTF.

The rearrangement links TRBV15 to TRBJ1-4; 9 bases line up with TRBD1. There are 15 residues in the CDR3. The V segment lost 5 bases and the J segment 6 bases; nucleotides outside the gene matches: 7. Germline V gene lookup returns CDR1 LNHNV and CDR2 YYDKDF (reference sequence). The CDR3 here is CATSRDRENYEKLFF. The CDR3 DNA follows: TGTGCCACCAGCCGGGACAGGGAAAATTATGAAAAACTGTTTTTT. Variable domain in full (rest from reference TRBV15 and TRBJ1-4): DAMVIQNPRYQVTQFGKPVTLSCSQTLNHNVMYWYQQKSSQAPKLLFHYYDKDFNNEADTPDNFQSRRPNTSFCFLDIRSPGLGDTAMYLCATSRDRENYEKLFFGSGTQLSVL.